The entry below describes one TCR beta chain. Its specificity is unknown. This sample was included in a study of cytomegalovirus exposure and HLA in healthy donors. PCR amplification relied on 60 Vbeta primers (plus 13 Jbeta primers). The method was immunoSEQ multiplex PCR; TCRdb's version includes in-frame clones alone and lacks a portion of them. The repertoire includes about 190,000 clones, 75% to 90% of them detected once, and 1.3% sits in the top ten. Findings of the study overall: Rates of TCR association differed by HLA locus in a later analysis, with DRB1 highest and HLA-C lowest. CMV serostatus stood as the only immune exposure information on hand. In a later analysis, TCR beta V- and J-gene trimming was associated with a missense DCLRE1C variant.

This CDR3 is 15 amino acids long. Trimming pared 3 bases from V and 1 base from J, leaving 12 bases between. Germline CDR1 reads KGHSH; CDR2 reads LQKENI. The rearrangement links TRBV18 to TRBJ1-1; no clear D gene. The sample consisted of PBMCs. The sequence was obtained from a man aged 25 to 40 in good health and CMV-seronegative. This CDR3 reads CASSPVSGPNTEAFF. The CDR3 bases are TGTGCCAGCTCACCGGTGTCTGGGCCGAACACTGAAGCTTTCTTT.